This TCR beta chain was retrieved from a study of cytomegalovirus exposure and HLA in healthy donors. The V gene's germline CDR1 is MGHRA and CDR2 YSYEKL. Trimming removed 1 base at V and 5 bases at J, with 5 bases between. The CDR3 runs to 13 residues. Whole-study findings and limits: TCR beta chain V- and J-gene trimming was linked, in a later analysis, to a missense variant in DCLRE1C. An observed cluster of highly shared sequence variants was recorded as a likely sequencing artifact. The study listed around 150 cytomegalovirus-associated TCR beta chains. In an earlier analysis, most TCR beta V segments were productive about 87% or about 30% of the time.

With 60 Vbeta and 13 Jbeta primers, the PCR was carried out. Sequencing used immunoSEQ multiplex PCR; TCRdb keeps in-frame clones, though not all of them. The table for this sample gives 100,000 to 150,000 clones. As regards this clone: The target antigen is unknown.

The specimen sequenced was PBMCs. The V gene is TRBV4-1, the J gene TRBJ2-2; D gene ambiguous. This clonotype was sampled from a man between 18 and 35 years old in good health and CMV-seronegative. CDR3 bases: TGCGCCAGCAGCCAAGGCAGTACCGGGGAGCTGTTTTTT. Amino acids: CASSQGSTGELFF.